Below, one TCR beta chain is given with its context. The sample originates from a study of blood T cell repertoires in COVID-19. Study-wide context: Samples came from the United States, Italy and Spain, spanning acute and convalescent COVID-19. PBMCs, B-cell-depleted T cells, or T cells were the source of the cDNA or gDNA that made up the material.

In the study's own analysis: The assay estimated nucleated cells by amplifying reference gene primers. Data came from immunoSEQ multiplex PCR; TCRdb stores just in-frame clones and leaves some out. The D gene and trimming were derived from the DNA, and the V and J assignments and clone size from that table. This sample yields around 80,000 clones, of which about 87% are seen a single time; 9.1% belongs to the top ten. The V end was cut by 5 bases, the J end by 0 bases, with 13 bases between. This CDR3 is built from 16 residues. The germline V gene has CDR1 LNHNV and CDR2 YYDKDF (reference sequence). The sample taken for sequencing was peripheral blood. The clonotype comes from a human donor in a cohort sampled during active COVID-19. The V and J genes are TRBV15 and TRBJ1-4, with D uncertain. In DNA form, the CDR3 reads TGTGCCACCAGCCCGGGATATAAAGCAACTAATGAAAAACTGTTTTTT. Translation: CATSPGYKATNEKLFF.